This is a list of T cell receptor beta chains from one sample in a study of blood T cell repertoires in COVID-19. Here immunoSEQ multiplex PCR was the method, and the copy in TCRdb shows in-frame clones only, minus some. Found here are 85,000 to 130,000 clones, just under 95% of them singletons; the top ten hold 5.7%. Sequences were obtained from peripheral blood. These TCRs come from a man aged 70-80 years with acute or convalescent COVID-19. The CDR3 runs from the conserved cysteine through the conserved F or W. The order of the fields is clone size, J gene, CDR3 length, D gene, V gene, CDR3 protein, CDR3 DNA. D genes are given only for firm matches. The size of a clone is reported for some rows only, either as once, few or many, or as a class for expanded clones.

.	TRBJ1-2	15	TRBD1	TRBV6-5	CASSYSGGQGQGYTF	TGTGCCAGCAGTTACTCGGGTGGACAGGGGCAGGGCTACACCTTC
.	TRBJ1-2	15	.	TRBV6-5	CASSYSDTDPYGYTF	TGTGCCAGCAGTTACTCGGACACAGACCCATATGGCTACACCTTC
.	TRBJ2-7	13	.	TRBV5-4	CASSSPTTYEQYF	TGTGCCAGCAGCTCGCCAACTACCTACGAGCAGTACTTC
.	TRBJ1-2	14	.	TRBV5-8	CASSLVLGAYGYTF	TGTGCCAGCAGCTTGGTCCTGGGGGCGTACGGCTACACCTTC
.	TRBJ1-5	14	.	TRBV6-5	CASTNQQGNQPQHF	TGTGCCAGCACCAACCAGCAGGGAAATCAGCCCCAGCATTTT
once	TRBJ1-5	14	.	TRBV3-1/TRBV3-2	CASSQAQGNQPQHF	TGTGCCAGCAGCCAAGCCCAGGGCAATCAGCCCCAGCATTTT
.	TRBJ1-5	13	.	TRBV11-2	CASSAGSNQPQHF	TGTGCCAGCAGCGCCGGGAGCAATCAGCCCCAGCATTTT
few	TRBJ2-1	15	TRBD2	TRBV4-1	CASRVAGGPGNEQFF	TGCGCCAGCAGGGTAGCGGGAGGGCCGGGGAATGAGCAGTTCTTC
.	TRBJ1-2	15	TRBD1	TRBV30	CAWSAPGQGYYGYTF	TGTGCCTGGAGTGCCCCGGGACAGGGGTACTATGGCTACACCTTC
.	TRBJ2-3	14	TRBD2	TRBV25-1	CASGGLARGDTQYF	TGTGCCAGCGGGGGACTAGCTCGGGGGGATACGCAGTATTTT
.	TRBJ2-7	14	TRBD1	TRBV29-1	CSISGTGSSYEQYF	TGCAGCATCTCCGGGACAGGGAGCTCCTACGAGCAGTACTTC
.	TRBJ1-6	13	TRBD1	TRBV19	CASTDRGNSPLHF	TGTGCCAGTACGGACAGGGGGAATTCACCCCTCCACTTT
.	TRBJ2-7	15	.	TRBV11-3	CASSLVRGPLYEQYF	TGTGCCAGCAGCTTAGTAAGGGGCCCTCTCTACGAGCAGTACTTC
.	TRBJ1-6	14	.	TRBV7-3	CASSFDPRGSPLHF	TGTGCCAGCAGCTTCGACCCCAGGGGTTCACCCCTCCACTTT
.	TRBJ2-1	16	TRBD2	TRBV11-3	CASSLGLTSAYNEQFF	TGTGCCAGCAGCTTAGGTTTGACTAGCGCCTACAATGAGCAGTTCTTC
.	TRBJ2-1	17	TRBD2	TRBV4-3	CASSQDRTGGAYNEQFF	TGCGCCAGCAGCCAAGATCGGACGGGAGGGGCTTACAATGAGCAGTTCTTC
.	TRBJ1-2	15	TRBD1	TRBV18	CASSRPSGTGDGYTF	TGTGCCAGCTCACGCCCCTCCGGGACAGGCGATGGCTACACCTTC
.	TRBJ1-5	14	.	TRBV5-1	CASSNAQVDQPQHF	TGCGCCAGCAGTAACGCGCAAGTGGATCAGCCCCAGCATTTT
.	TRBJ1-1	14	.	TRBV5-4	CASSLGGRGTEAFF	TGTGCCAGCAGCTTGGGAGGGCGCGGTACTGAAGCTTTCTTT
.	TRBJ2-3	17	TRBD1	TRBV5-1	CASTRGGDSVVFDTQYF	TGCGCCAGCACCCGGGGTGGGGACAGCGTTGTTTTTGATACGCAGTATTTT
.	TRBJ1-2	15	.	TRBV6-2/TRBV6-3	CASSYSGGGPYGYTF	TGTGCCAGCAGTTACTCCGGGGGGGGACCGTATGGCTACACCTTC
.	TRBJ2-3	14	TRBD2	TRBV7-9	CASSLELAGIAQYF	TGTGCCAGCAGCTTAGAACTAGCGGGGATAGCGCAGTATTTT
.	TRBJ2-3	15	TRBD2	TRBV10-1	CASSLAGGRTDTQYF	TGCGCCAGCAGCCTAGCGGGGGGGCGCACAGATACGCAGTATTTT
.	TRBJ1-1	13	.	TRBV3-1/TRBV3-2	CASSLRGPLEAFF	TGTGCCAGCAGCCTCAGAGGTCCACTCGAAGCTTTCTTT
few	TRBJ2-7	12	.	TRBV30	CASYSGDYEQYF	TGTGCCTCGTATTCCGGGGACTACGAGCAGTACTTC
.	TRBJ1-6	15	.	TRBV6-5	CASISGSSYNSPLHF	TGTGCCAGCATTTCAGGGTCGTCCTATAATTCACCCCTCCACTTT
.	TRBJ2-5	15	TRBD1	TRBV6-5	CASSYGTGGLETQYF	TGTGCCAGCAGTTACGGGACAGGGGGTTTGGAGACCCAGTACTTC
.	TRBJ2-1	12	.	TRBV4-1	CASSHDGDEQFF	TGCGCCAGCAGCCACGACGGGGATGAGCAGTTCTTC
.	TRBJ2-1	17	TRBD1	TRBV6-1	CASSVRRTGTGGREQFF	TGTGCCAGCAGTGTGAGGAGAACCGGGACAGGGGGACGGGAGCAGTTCTTC
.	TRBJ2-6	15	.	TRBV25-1	CASKDTFSGANVLTF	TGTGCCAGCAAAGACACATTCTCTGGGGCCAACGTCCTGACTTTC
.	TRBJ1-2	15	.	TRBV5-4	CASSLGRDTNGGYTF	TGTGCCAGCAGCTTGGGCCGTGACACCAATGGGGGCTACACCTTC
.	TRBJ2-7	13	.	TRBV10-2	CASSVTDSYEQYF	TGCGCCAGCAGTGTGACAGACTCCTACGAGCAGTACTTC
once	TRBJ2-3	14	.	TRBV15	CATSRDNVRDTQYF	TGTGCCACCAGCAGAGATAACGTGAGAGATACGCAGTATTTT
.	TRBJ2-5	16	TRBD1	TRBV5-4	CASSWKMDREGETQYF	TGTGCCAGCAGCTGGAAGATGGACAGGGAAGGAGAGACCCAGTACTTC
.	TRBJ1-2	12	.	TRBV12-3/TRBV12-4	CASSYRVRGYTF	TGTGCCAGCAGTTACAGAGTGCGTGGCTACACCTTC
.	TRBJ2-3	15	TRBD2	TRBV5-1	CASRSSGTSGDTQYF	TGCGCCAGCAGATCGTCCGGGACTAGCGGAGATACGCAGTATTTT
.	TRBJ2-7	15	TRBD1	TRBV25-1	CASSDTGGVRDEQYF	TGTGCCAGCAGCGATACAGGGGGAGTACGCGACGAGCAGTACTTC
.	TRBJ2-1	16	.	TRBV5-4	CASSLRAGIAYNEQFF	TGTGCCAGCAGCTTGCGGGCGGGAATAGCCTACAATGAGCAGTTCTTC
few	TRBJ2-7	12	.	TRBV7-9	CASSLYGYEQYF	TGTGCCAGCAGCTTATACGGTTACGAGCAGTACTTC
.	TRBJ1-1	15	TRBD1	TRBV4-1	CASSYRTGGNTEAFF	TGCGCCAGCAGCTACCGGACAGGGGGTAACACTGAAGCTTTCTTT
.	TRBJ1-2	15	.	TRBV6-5	CASSYSTGKSYGYTF	TGTGCCAGCAGTTACTCCACAGGCAAATCCTATGGCTACACCTTC
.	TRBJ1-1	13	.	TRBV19	CASRRTANTEAFF	TGTGCCAGTAGAAGGACAGCAAACACTGAAGCTTTCTTT
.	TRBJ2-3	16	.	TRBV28	CASNQGSTSVSDTQYF	TGTGCCAGCAACCAGGGGTCTACTAGCGTCTCAGATACGCAGTATTTT
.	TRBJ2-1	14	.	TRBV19	CASSSVQGDNEQFF	TGTGCCAGTAGTTCCGTACAGGGTGACAATGAGCAGTTCTTC
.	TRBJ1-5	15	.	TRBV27	CASKQGPLGNQPQHF	TGTGCCAGCAAGCAGGGTCCTTTGGGCAATCAGCCCCAGCATTTT
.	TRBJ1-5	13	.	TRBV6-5	CASSYTENQPQHF	TGTGCCAGCAGTTACACTGAAAATCAGCCCCAGCATTTT